Each of the 13 T cell receptor beta chains below was sequenced from the same sample in a study of identical twins. TCRdb reprocessed the 5' RACE reads via MiXCR and lists one record per CDR3 protein. The data hold more than 400,000 distinct CDR3 sequences, with over 12% observed a single time. These data also formed part of another study, on yellow fever vaccine responses in identical twins.

Sequenced input: CD4+ T cells sorted from blood. These receptors originate from a woman between 18 and 29 years old in good health.

The CDR3 loop reads CASSTRTGMIYEQYF. DNA of the CDR3: TGTGCCAGCTCAACTAGGACAGGGATGATTTACGAGCAGTACTTC. J is TRBJ2-7 and V is TRBV18; the match to TRBD1 covers 8 bases. The CDR3 extends over 15 amino acids. CDR1 KGHSH and CDR2 LQKENI come from the germline V gene. V shed 5 bases, J shed 4 bases, and the junction held 10 bases outside the gene matches.

This clonotype was recorded only once. The rearrangement links TRBV20-1 to TRBJ2-3; tentatively, D is TRBD2 (5 bases). V shed 3 bases and J shed 0 bases, with 19 bases lying between them. This CDR3 has 17 amino acids. Looked up from germline, CDR1 is DFQATT and CDR2 is SNEGSKA (reference sequence). The CDR3: CSASGLPRSASTDTQYF. In nucleotides, the CDR3 is TGCAGTGCTAGCGGACTTCCTCGGAGTGCTAGCACAGATACGCAGTATTTT.

This clonotype was found a few times. The chain joins TRBV7-6 to TRBJ2-5, with D perhaps matching TRBD2 (7 bases). Trimming stripped 8 bases from V and 5 bases from J, with 15 bases between. Germline assignment: CDR1 SGHVS and CDR2 FNYEAQ. The CDR3 has 13 residues. The CDR3, as DNA: TGTGCCAGCGGACGGGGGGCCCGGGAGACCCAGTACTTC. As protein: CASGRGARETQYF.

The chain couples TRBV28 to TRBJ2-4; D gene ambiguous. Germline assignment: CDR1 MDHEN and CDR2 SYDVKM. Deletions cut 5 bases from V and 0 bases from J, with 11 bases between. The CDR3 runs 15 residues. This chain's CDR3 is CASSDPRVAKNIQYF. For the CDR3, the DNA is TGTGCCAGCAGTGACCCAAGAGTAGCCAAAAACATTCAGTACTTC.

This CDR3 reads CASTLSRNTEAFF. The DNA of the CDR3 is TGCGCCAGCACCCTCAGCCGTAACACTGAAGCTTTCTTT. The chain carries TRBV5-1 and TRBJ1-1; no definite D call. Germline CDR1 is SGHRS and CDR2 is YFSETQ. The CDR3 runs 13 residues. Trimming removed 6 bases from V and 2 bases from J, with 11 bases in between.

This clonotype has just a few counts. The J gene is TRBJ2-7, the V gene TRBV10-3; no clear D gene. V was trimmed by 3 bases and J by 1 base, leaving 13 bases between them. This CDR3 region has 15 residues. In germline, CDR1 is ENHRY, CDR2 SYGVKD. CDR3: CAISDWINRSYEQYF. CDR3 coding DNA: TGTGCCATCAGTGATTGGATTAACCGTTCCTACGAGCAGTACTTC.

This clonotype was seen a handful of times. The V call is TRBV20-1, the J call TRBJ2-7; TRBD2 matches at 7 bases. V gave up 0 bases and J gave up 6 bases; unmatched junction bases: 2. Germline-derived CDR1 and CDR2 are DFQATT and SNEGSKA (reference sequence). The CDR3 is made up of 12 amino acids. The CDR3 DNA is TGCAGTGCTAGAGAGGGAGGGGCCGAGCAGTACGTC. Its translation: CSAREGGAEQYV.

V is TRBV15 and J is TRBJ2-1; TRBD2 matches at 13 bases. CDR1 is LNHNV and CDR2 is YYDKDF in the germline V gene (reference sequence). V was pared by 1 base and J by 4 bases, with 1 base of the junction left unmatched. This CDR3 is built from 16 residues. CDR3 amino acids: CATSRGLAGGYNEQFF. CDR3 nucleotides: TGTGCCACCAGCAGAGGACTAGCGGGGGGATACAATGAGCAGTTCTTC.

This clonotype was picked up a small number of times. The gene calls are TRBV6-1 and TRBJ1-2; 7 bases match TRBD1. Germline V gives CDR1 MNHNS, CDR2 SASEGT. V was pared by 10 bases and J by 8 bases, with 13 bases of the junction left unmatched. The CDR3 contains 13 residues. The CDR3 protein is CATRPDRLEGYTF. Here the CDR3 DNA reads TGTGCCACCCGACCGGACAGGTTAGAAGGCTACACCTTC.

The chain is built from TRBV20-1 and TRBJ2-3, with a possible D match to TRBD2 (6 bases). The length of the CDR3 is 14 residues. V lost 6 bases and J lost 2, with 15 bases in between. The germline V gene encodes CDR1 DFQATT and CDR2 SNEGSKA (reference sequence). The CDR3 DNA reads TGCAGTGCCACCGGGAGCCCCTACACAGATACGCAGTATTTT. As protein: CSATGSPYTDTQYF.

This clonotype was seen a handful of times. The J gene is TRBJ2-1, the V gene TRBV18; 9 positions match TRBD2. Germline V CDR1 and CDR2: KGHSH, LQKENI. This CDR3 region has 15 residues. V dropped 3 bases and J dropped 3; count of bases not matched to a gene: 3. The CDR3 loop is CASSPRTSDYNEQFF. CDR3 sequence (DNA): TGTGCCAGCTCACCCCGGACTAGCGACTACAATGAGCAGTTCTTC.

This clonotype was counted a few times. The gene calls are TRBV18 and TRBJ1-2; TRBD1 might be the D (5 bases). Looked up from germline, CDR1 is KGHSH and CDR2 is LQKENI. This CDR3 has 16 amino acids. Trimming shortened V by 3 bases and J by 4 bases, and 18 bases separated the two germline ends. The CDR3 spells CASSPANPGDSYGYTF. In DNA form, the CDR3 reads TGTGCCAGCTCACCGGCTAACCCGGGAGACAGCTATGGCTACACCTTC. Filled out from reference TRBV18 and TRBJ1-2, the complete variable domain reads NAGVMQNPRHLVRRRGQEARLRCSPMKGHSHVYWYRQLPEEGLKFMVYLQKENIIDESGMPKERFSAEFPKEGPSILRIQQVVRGDSAAYFCASSPANPGDSYGYTFGSGTRLTVV.

This clonotype came up many times. The chain employs TRBV7-2 and TRBJ2-3, with D tentatively TRBD1 (5 bases). The CDR3 runs to 16 residues. Germline V CDR1 and CDR2: SGHTA, FQGNSA. V shed 0 bases and J shed 3 bases, with 13 bases lying between them. Written as DNA, the CDR3 is TGTGCCAGCAGCTTAGCGGGCAGGGTTACAACAGATACGCAGTATTTT. Its translation is CASSLAGRVTTDTQYF.